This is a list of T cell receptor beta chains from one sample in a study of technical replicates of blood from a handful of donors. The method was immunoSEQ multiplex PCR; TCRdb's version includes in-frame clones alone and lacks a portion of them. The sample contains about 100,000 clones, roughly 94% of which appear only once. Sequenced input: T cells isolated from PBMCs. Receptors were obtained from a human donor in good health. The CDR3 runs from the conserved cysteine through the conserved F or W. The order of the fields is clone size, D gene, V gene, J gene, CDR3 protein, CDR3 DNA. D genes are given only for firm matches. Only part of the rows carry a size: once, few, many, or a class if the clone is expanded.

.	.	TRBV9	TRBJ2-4	CASSIGGGAKNIQYF	TGTGCCAGCAGCATAGGTGGGGGGGCCAAAAACATTCAGTACTTC
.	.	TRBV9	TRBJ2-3	CASSAFIDTQYF	TGTGCCAGCAGCGCCTTTATAGATACGCAGTATTTT
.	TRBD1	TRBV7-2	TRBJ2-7	CASSVQGQGHYEQYF	TGTGCCAGCAGCGTCCAGGGACAGGGACACTACGAGCAGTACTTC
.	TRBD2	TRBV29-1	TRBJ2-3	CSVESAGIGRQVTQYF	TGCAGCGTTGAGTCGGCGGGGATCGGGAGGCAGGTTACGCAGTATTTT
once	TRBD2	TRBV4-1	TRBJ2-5	CASSPGTSGWQETQYF	TGCGCCAGCAGCCCAGGGACTAGCGGGTGGCAAGAGACCCAGTACTTC
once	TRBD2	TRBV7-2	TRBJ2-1	CASSLRSGSDLSYNEQFF	TGTGCCAGCAGCTTACGAAGCGGGAGCGACCTTTCCTACAATGAGCAGTTCTTC
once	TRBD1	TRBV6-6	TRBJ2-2	CASTQGQGSNTGELFF	TGTGCCAGCACCCAGGGACAGGGGTCGAACACCGGGGAGCTGTTTTTT
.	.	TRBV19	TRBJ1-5	CASRGEEWQPQHF	TGTGCCAGTAGAGGGGAGGAATGGCAGCCCCAGCATTTT
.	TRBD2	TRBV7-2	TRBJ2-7	CASSLVPSGGVTSYEQYF	TGTGCCAGCAGCTTAGTACCTAGCGGGGGGGTAACTTCATACGAGCAGTACTTC
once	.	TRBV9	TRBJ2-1	CASSPSPWQGYNEQFF	TGTGCCAGCAGCCCTTCCCCGTGGCAGGGCTACAATGAGCAGTTCTTC
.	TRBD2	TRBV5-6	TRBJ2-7	CASSFWGRGGYEQYF	TGTGCCAGCAGCTTTTGGGGGCGGGGGGGCTACGAGCAGTACTTC
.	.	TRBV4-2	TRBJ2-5	CASSQGAALALQETQYF	TGTGCCAGCAGCCAAGGGGCCGCCCTGGCCCTCCAAGAGACCCAGTACTTC
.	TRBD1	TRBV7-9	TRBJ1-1	CASRPGQKNTEAFF	TGTGCCAGCAGACCGGGACAGAAGAACACTGAAGCTTTCTTT
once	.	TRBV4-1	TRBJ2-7	CASSQGRAYEQYF	TGCGCCAGCAGCCAAGGTCGGGCCTACGAGCAGTACTTC
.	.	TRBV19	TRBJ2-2	CASSPGQNTGELFF	TGTGCCAGTAGCCCGGGACAGAACACCGGGGAGCTGTTTTTT
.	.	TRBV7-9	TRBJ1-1	CASSLGSQGIYTEAFF	TGTGCCAGCAGCTTAGGCTCACAGGGCATCTACACTGAAGCTTTCTTT
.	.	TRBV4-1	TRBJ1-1	CASSVYRSDALNTEAFF	TGCGCCAGCAGCGTATACAGGAGTGATGCCCTGAACACTGAAGCTTTCTTT
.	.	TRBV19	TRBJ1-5	CASSILRQYSNQPQHF	TGTGCCAGTAGTATCCTGAGACAGTATAGCAATCAGCCCCAGCATTTT
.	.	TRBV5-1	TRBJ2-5	CASRDAPREETQYF	TGCGCCAGCCGAGATGCCCCGCGCGAAGAGACCCAGTACTTC
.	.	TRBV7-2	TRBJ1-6	CASRETVGNSPLHF	TGTGCCAGCCGCGAGACAGTTGGTAATTCACCCCTCCACTTT
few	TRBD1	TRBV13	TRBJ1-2	CASSLRDRDGYTF	TGTGCCAGCAGCCTAAGAGACAGGGATGGCTACACCTTC
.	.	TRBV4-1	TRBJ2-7	CASSLNRDFSYEQYF	TGCGCCAGCAGCCTCAACCGGGACTTTTCCTACGAGCAGTACTTC
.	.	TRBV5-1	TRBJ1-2	CASSLEGGYYGYTF	TGCGCCAGCAGCTTGGAGGGGGGGTACTATGGCTACACCTTC
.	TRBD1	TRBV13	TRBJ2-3	CASSTGTGFTDTQYF	TGTGCCAGCAGCACCGGGACAGGCTTCACAGATACGCAGTATTTT
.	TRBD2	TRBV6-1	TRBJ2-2	CASSEGPSGTYTGELFF	TGTGCCAGCAGTGAAGGTCCTAGCGGGACCTACACCGGGGAGCTGTTTTTT
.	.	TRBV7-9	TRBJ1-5	CASSLVTENQPQHF	TGTGCCAGCAGCTTAGTTACAGAAAACCAGCCCCAGCATTTT
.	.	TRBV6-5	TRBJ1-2	CASSYSGRINYGYTF	TGTGCCAGCAGTTACTCCGGCAGGATCAACTATGGCTACACCTTC
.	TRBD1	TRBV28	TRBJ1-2	CASSFPGQFYGYTF	TGTGCCAGCAGTTTCCCGGGACAGTTCTATGGCTACACCTTC
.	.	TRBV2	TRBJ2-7	CASSIPPSAYEQYF	TGTGCCAGCAGTATTCCTCCGTCCGCCTACGAGCAGTACTTC
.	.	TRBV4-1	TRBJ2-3	CASSQSPHVNTQYF	TGCGCCAGCAGCCAGTCCCCACATGTGAATACGCAGTATTTT
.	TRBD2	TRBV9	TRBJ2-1	CASSPQGLDEWDKVGEQFF	TGTGCCAGCAGCCCTCAGGGACTAGATGAATGGGATAAGGTGGGTGAGCAGTTCTTC
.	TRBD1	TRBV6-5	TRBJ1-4	CASSGSGTANEKLFF	TGTGCCAGCAGTGGGTCCGGGACAGCGAATGAAAAACTGTTTTTT
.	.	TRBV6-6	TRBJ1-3	CASSYPGSGNTIYF	TGTGCCAGCAGTTACCCCGGGTCTGGAAACACCATATATTTT
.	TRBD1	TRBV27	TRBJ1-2	CASHGGGSLLANYGYTF	TGTGCCAGCCATGGAGGGGGCAGCCTCTTAGCTAACTATGGCTACACCTTC
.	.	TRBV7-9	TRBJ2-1	CASSLGTDEQFF	TGTGCCAGCAGCTTAGGTACGGATGAGCAGTTCTTC
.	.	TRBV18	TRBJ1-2	CASSRTYRASQPTNYGYTF	TGTGCCAGCTCCCGCACCTACAGGGCCTCCCAGCCAACTAACTATGGCTACACCTTC
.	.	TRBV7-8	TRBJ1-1	CASSLGRGGTEAFF	TGTGCCAGCAGCCTGGGGAGGGGAGGCACTGAAGCTTTCTTT
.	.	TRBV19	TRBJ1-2	CASSKPTVQNLGYTF	TGTGCCAGTAGTAAGCCGACTGTGCAGAATTTGGGCTACACCTTC
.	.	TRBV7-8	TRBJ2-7	CASSLPSSYEQYF	TGTGCCAGCAGCTTACCTAGCTCCTACGAGCAGTACTTC
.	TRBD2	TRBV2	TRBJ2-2	CASSERMTSAGGELFF	TGTGCCAGCAGTGAGAGGATGACTAGCGCAGGCGGGGAGCTGTTTTTT
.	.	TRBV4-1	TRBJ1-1	CASSQGGAPEAFF	TGCGCCAGCAGCCAAGGTGGGGCCCCTGAAGCTTTCTTT
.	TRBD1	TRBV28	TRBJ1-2	CASSTTGTGYFGYTF	TGTGCCAGCAGTACAACCGGGACAGGTTATTTTGGCTACACCTTC
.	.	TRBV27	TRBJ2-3	CASSLQNTQYF	TGTGCCAGCAGTCTACAGAATACGCAGTATTTT
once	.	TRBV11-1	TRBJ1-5	CASSLLSNQPQHF	TGTGCCAGCAGCTTATTAAGCAATCAGCCCCAGCATTTT